This T cell receptor beta chain came from a study of T cell responses to AZD1222 COVID-19 vaccine. General study results and limits: Vaccination with two AZD1222 doses was followed by a rise in Spike-specific TCR breadth and depth. Clonal diversity may have been underestimated, and the donors were mostly white British, with more females than males. Among AZD1222 vaccinees, only five or six were seropositive at baseline.

Some clones are missing from TCRdb's copy, which holds only in-frame ones; the method was immunoSEQ multiplex PCR. Counted here are fewer than 100,000 clones, 70% to 85% occurring once; the ten biggest clones make up 14%. As for this clone: The antigen is unknown.

Researchers grouped second doses given at about 4 or about 12 weeks into one pool. Trimming left V 2 bases short and J 4 bases short, with 21 bases between. The CDR3 contains 17 residues. CDR1 is MGHDK, CDR2 SYGVNS, per germline. The chain employs TRBV25-1 and TRBJ2-7; a weak D match, TRBD2 (6 bases). This receptor was taken from an adult who received the AZD1222 COVID-19 vaccine. The material was peripheral blood, obtained 28 days after the second AZD1222 dose. The CDR3 DNA is TGTGCCAGCAGTGAACCCCCGGGAGCCCGGGGGAAGTACGAGCAGTACTTC. This codes for CASSEPPGARGKYEQYF.